This TCR beta chain was sequenced in a study of T cell repertoires in cytomegalovirus infection. Overall study: CMV infection and matching HLA type were both indicated by public TCR beta signatures. Study findings and constraints: Carriage of CMV together with the relevant HLA was identifiable through cumulative public TCR beta family frequency. The ex vivo response was dominated by HLA-C-restricted CMV-specific TCR beta clonotypes.

In regard to this clonotype: Its antigen is undetermined.

CDR1 is DFQATT and CDR2 is SNEGSKA in the germline V gene (reference sequence). The length of the CDR3 is 13 residues. The ends were cut back, 1 base at V and 7 bases at J, with 8 bases in the middle. Via MiXCR, TCRdb re-called the reads, giving one row per CDR3 protein. The table records 150,000 to 200,000 distinct CDR3 sequences, roughly 27% of them present only once. The source material was PBMCs. This TCR was recovered from a human donor in good health (CMV status not recorded). Some clones in this sample may be carry-over from other donors' samples. The chain uses TRBV20-1 and TRBJ1-6, with unresolved D. This chain's CDR3 is CSARGHLNSPLHF. CDR3 nucleotides: TGCAGTGCTAGAGGACATCTAAATTCACCCCTCCACTTT.